The TCR beta chain under discussion was sequenced for a study of blood T cell repertoires in COVID-19. The germline V and J ends were trimmed by 6 bases and 5 bases, with 20 bases remaining between them. This CDR3 spans 15 amino acids. CDR1 MNHEY and CDR2 SVGAGI come from the germline V gene. Original analysis: Amplification with reference gene primers provided the estimates of nucleated cell counts. TCRdb's table, derived via immunoSEQ multiplex PCR, lists solely in-frame clones and lacks some. V and J calls plus clone size are reproduced from that table; the DNA served to infer D and trimming. The sample records around 260,000 clones, about 90% being singletons. Seattle participants joined during active infection and were tracked over time.

This TCR derives from a person between 18 and 30 years old with COVID-19, enrolled during active disease. The source material was peripheral blood. The chain couples TRBV6-5 to TRBJ2-7; D is possibly TRBD1 (5 bases). CDR3 nucleotides: TGTGCCAGCAGACGAACCAAGGCAGGGCTCGACGAGCAGTACTTC. The encoded protein is CASRRTKAGLDEQYF.